This TCR beta chain was identified during a study of blood T cell repertoires in COVID-19. Whole-study context: PBMCs, B-cell-depleted T cells, or T cells provided the cDNA or gDNA that made up the material.

This clone occurred once. Authors' methods: Amplifying reference gene primers gave estimates of nucleated cell counts. Produced via immunoSEQ multiplex PCR; TCRdb's table is partial and in-frame only. V and J calls and clone size are those listed in that table; D and trimming were worked out from the DNA. This table holds 490,000 or so clones, less than 90% found once. Germline V CDR1 and CDR2: SEHNR, FQNEAQ (reference sequence). Trimming removed 4 bases from V and 0 bases from J; junction bases left unmatched: 6. The CDR3 runs 17 residues. Sequenced: PBMCs or T cells enriched from blood (not recorded which). V gene TRBV7-9 combines with J gene TRBJ2-6; TRBD1 matches at 7 bases. The source is a woman aged 55-69 years who had recovered from COVID-19. The CDR3 DNA reads TGTGCCAGCAGCTCACGACAGGGTCCCTCTGGGGCCAACGTCCTGACTTTC. Its translation: CASSSRQGPSGANVLTF.